The 8 T cell receptor beta chains below all came from one sample that was sequenced in a study of immune evolution from preneoplasia to lung adenocarcinoma listed by TCRdb under 2021. Receptor libraries were prepared by the immunoSEQ multiplex PCR assay. The clones in this table, taken by TCRdb from immuneACCESS, are in-frame only. Not every clone is retained; where verified, under half of the shortfall comes from an unresolved V gene, and the cause of the rest is unknown. The sample table lists 2,000 to 3,000 clones, around 80% of them with a count of one. The ten largest clones add up to 5% of the sample. Sequencing was carried out using FFPE invasive lung adenocarcinoma tissue. The sample's cell subset or site label is to be understood as: frankly invasive lung adenocarcinoma (ADC). The receptors shown here come from a person aged 70 to 85 with invasive lung adenocarcinoma.

The V call is TRBV5-1, the J call TRBJ2-1, with a tentative D call TRBD2 (5 bases). CDR1 and CDR2 (germline): SGHRS, YFSETQ. The V and J ends lost 0 bases and 0 bases respectively, with 13 bases between them. The CDR3 length is 17 residues. As DNA, the CDR3 is TGCGCCAGCAGCTTGGATCTAGCCCTTAGCTCCTACAATGAGCAGTTCTTC. It yields the protein CASSLDLALSSYNEQFF.

The V call is TRBV29-1, the J call TRBJ1-1, with no clear D. The V and J ends lost 7 bases and 5 bases respectively, with 14 bases between them. The germline gives CDR1 SQVTM, CDR2 ANQGSEA. CDR3 length: 12 residues. The CDR3 region has the DNA TGCAGCGGCCTTGCCCAGGAGACTGAAGCTTTCTTT. It translates to CSGLAQETEAFF.

J is TRBJ2-7 and V is TRBV15; no clear D gene. The CDR3 loop spans 16 amino acids. V dropped 4 bases and J dropped 3 bases, with 19 bases sitting between them. Germline V lookup: CDR1 LNHNV, CDR2 YYDKDF (reference sequence). This CDR3 reads CATSKEGMSIDYEQYF. In DNA, the CDR3 is TGTGCCACCAGCAAAGAAGGGATGAGTATCGACTACGAGCAGTACTTC.

The table lists this clone with a few counts. The sample carries other DNA sequences with the same CDR3. The V call is TRBV27, the J call TRBJ2-7; a weak D match, TRBD1 (6 bases). V was pared by 8 bases and J by 5 bases, with 13 bases between. The germline V gene encodes CDR1 MNHEY and CDR2 SMNVEV (reference sequence). The CDR3 loop spans 12 amino acids. CDR3 sequence: CASQSGADEQYF. Here the CDR3 DNA reads TGTGCCAGCCAGTCAGGGGCTGACGAGCAGTACTTC.

The V call is TRBV11-2, the J call TRBJ2-1, with 7 nucleotides matching TRBD1. The V segment lost 5 bases and the J segment 6 bases; nucleotides outside the gene matches: 4. Per germline, CDR1 SGHAT and CDR2 FQNNGV. CDR3 length: 13 residues. The CDR3 sequence is CASSPGGSNEQFF. CDR3 sequence (DNA): TGTGCCAGCAGCCCAGGGGGATCCAATGAGCAGTTCTTC.

The chain joins TRBV18 to TRBJ1-2; 8 nucleotides match TRBD1. Germline V gene sequence: CDR1 KGHSH, CDR2 LQKENI. Germline trimming cut 6 bases from V and 6 bases from J; bases unmatched to any gene: 3. The CDR3 sequence is 12 residues long. The CDR3 loop reads CASSLDRDGYTF. The CDR3 bases are TGTGCCAGCTCTTTGGACAGGGATGGCTACACCTTC.

Written as DNA, the CDR3 is TGTGCCAGCAGCTTAGGCCCCGGCAGGGCCTACAATGAGCAGTTCTTC. Its translation: CASSLGPGRAYNEQFF. The V call is TRBV7-3, the J call TRBJ2-1, with TRBD1 as a possible D gene (5 bases). Germline values: CDR1 SGHTA, CDR2 FQGTGA. This CDR3 has 16 amino acids. The V and J ends lost 2 bases and 2 bases respectively, with 13 bases between them.

The gene calls are TRBV4-2 and TRBJ2-7; TRBD2 matches at 8 bases. V shed 4 bases, J shed 4 bases, and the junction held 12 bases outside the gene matches. CDR1 is LGHNA and CDR2 is YNFKEQ in the germline V gene. The CDR3 has 16 residues. The CDR3 loop reads CASSPGAGLVVYEQYF. The CDR3, as DNA: TGTGCCAGCAGCCCCGGGGCGGGACTAGTCGTTTACGAGCAGTACTTC.